This TCR beta chain was recorded in a study of T cells in Graves' hyperthyroidism and ophthalmopathy. Amplified TCR beta CDR3 regions came from RNA transcripts. The HTBI set primed first-round TCR CDR3 RT-PCR. TCRdb passed the multiplex PCR reads through MiXCR, listing each CDR3 protein once. The table includes about 560,000 distinct CDR3 sequences, approximately 16% detected once. In this sample, this clonotype turned up many times. The CDR3 covers 16 residues. CDR1 and CDR2 (germline): SNHLY, FYNNEI. The V end lost 2 bases, the J end lost 2 bases, and 15 bases lay between the germline ends. This clonotype was obtained from a woman aged 18-35 years with Graves' hyperthyroidism. The chain carries TRBV2 and TRBJ1-1, with D unresolved. Sample: blood. CDR3 DNA: TGTGCCAGCAGTGAATTCGGTGGGGAGACAAACACTGAAGCTTTCTTT. This codes for CASSEFGGETNTEAFF.